These 7 T cell receptor beta chains were all obtained from the same sample, sequenced in a study of blood T cell repertoires in COVID-19. Using immunoSEQ multiplex PCR, the repertoire was profiled, and TCRdb retains in-frame clones only, with some absent. Of a few hundred thousand clones listed, over 75% are singletons. Sequences were obtained from PBMCs or T cells enriched from blood (not recorded which). The receptors originated from a man aged 25-45 years who had recovered from COVID-19.

This rearrangement joins TRBV6-5 to TRBJ2-2; TRBD2 is a possible D gene (6 bases). The CDR3 totals 15 residues. V was trimmed by 6 bases and J by 2 bases, leaving 13 bases between them. The germline CDR1 and CDR2 sequences are MNHEY and SVGAGI. The CDR3 bases are TGTGCCAGCAGAGCGGACTATTCCAACACCGGGGAGCTGTTTTTT. Its protein is CASRADYSNTGELFF.

This chain joins TRBV6-5 and TRBJ1-3; unclear D gene. Looked up from germline, CDR1 is MNHEY and CDR2 is SVGAGI. V was pared by 11 bases and J by 0 bases, with 11 bases between. The CDR3 is 13 amino acids. The CDR3 loop reads CALARSSGNTIYF. The DNA of the CDR3 is TGTGCCTTGGCCCGGAGCTCTGGAAACACCATATATTTT.

This clone was detected only once. V is TRBV18 and J is TRBJ1-4, with 7 bases that match TRBD1. V shed 3 bases and J 8 bases; nucleotides not matched to a gene: 6. The germline V gene has CDR1 KGHSH and CDR2 LQKENI. This CDR3 contains 14 residues. CDR3 residues: CASSPTGRMEKLFF. For the CDR3, the DNA is TGTGCCAGCTCACCGACAGGGCGTATGGAAAAACTGTTTTTT.

V gene TRBV10-3 combines with J gene TRBJ2-7; D not certain. Germline V CDR1 and CDR2: ENHRY, SYGVKD. The CDR3 loop spans 13 amino acids. The ends were cut back, 4 bases at V and 3 bases at J, with 10 bases in the middle. The CDR3 protein is CAISVGDRYEQYF. The CDR3 nucleotides are TGTGCCATCAGTGTTGGAGATCGCTACGAGCAGTACTTC.

This clone was seen a few times. The chain uses TRBV11-2 and TRBJ1-4, with 10 positions matching TRBD1. Germline values: CDR1 SGHAT, CDR2 FQNNGV. This CDR3 is built from 18 residues. The V segment lost 5 bases and the J segment 5 bases; nucleotides outside the gene matches: 14. For the CDR3, the DNA is TGTGCCAGCAGCCGGACCTTCGGGACAGGGGTCGCCAATGAAAAACTGTTTTTT. It yields the protein CASSRTFGTGVANEKLFF.

The chain couples TRBV5-1 to TRBJ2-1; 14 bases line up with TRBD2. CDR1 SGHRS and CDR2 YFSETQ come from the germline V gene. V dropped 0 bases and J dropped 5; count of bases not matched to a gene: 7. This CDR3 spans 18 amino acids. The CDR3: CASSLGTSGGPGDNEQFF. The CDR3 DNA follows: TGCGCCAGCAGCTTGGGGACTAGCGGGGGGCCCGGAGACAATGAGCAGTTCTTC.

This clone has a handful of counts. This chain connects TRBV7-9 to TRBJ2-5; 9 nucleotides align to TRBD1. V was clipped by 5 bases and J by 4 bases; unmatched bases: 8. Looked up from germline, CDR1 is SEHNR and CDR2 is FQNEAQ (reference sequence). The CDR3 runs 15 residues. The DNA for the CDR3 is TGTGCCAGCAGCCCAGGACAGGGGAAGGGAGAGACCCAGTACTTC. Its translation is CASSPGQGKGETQYF.